The text below deals with one T cell receptor (beta chain). What it binds is unknown. This record comes from a study of shared clonotypes between healthy human individuals. An even split of each subset's genomic DNA across several immunoSEQ plates was performed. Only in-frame clones appear in the TCRdb table, and some are missing; sequencing was by immunoSEQ multiplex PCR. The data show 1.4 million or so clones, roughly 98.5% seen once. Trimming removed 5 bases from V and 2 bases from J; junction bases left unmatched: 6. The germline V gene encodes CDR1 SGHVS and CDR2 FQNEAQ. The CDR3 is 14 amino acids. Study-level findings and limits: Among non-shared clonotypes, generation probabilities were lower than among those shared by all four donors. Naive subsets generally had larger estimated richness than memory subsets.

This sequence was found in a man in his thirties or forties in good health. Sequenced material: naive CD4+ T cells sorted from blood. Subset here: CD45RA+ positively selected. The chain uses TRBV7-8 and TRBJ2-7, with TRBD2 identical over 7 bases. The CDR3 loop is CASSQGRGPYEQYF. CDR3 DNA: TGTGCCAGCAGCCAAGGGAGGGGCCCCTACGAGCAGTACTTC.